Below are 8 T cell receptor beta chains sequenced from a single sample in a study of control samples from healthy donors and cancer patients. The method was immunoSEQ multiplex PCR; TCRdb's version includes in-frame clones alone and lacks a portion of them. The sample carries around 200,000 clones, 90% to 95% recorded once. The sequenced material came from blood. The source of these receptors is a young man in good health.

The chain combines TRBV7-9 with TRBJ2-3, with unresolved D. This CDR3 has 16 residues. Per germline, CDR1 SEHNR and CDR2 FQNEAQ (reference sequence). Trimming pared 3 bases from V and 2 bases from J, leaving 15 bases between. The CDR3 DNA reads TGTGCCAGCAGCTTCTCTCAAGAAAGGGCCACAGATACGCAGTATTTT. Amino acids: CASSFSQERATDTQYF.

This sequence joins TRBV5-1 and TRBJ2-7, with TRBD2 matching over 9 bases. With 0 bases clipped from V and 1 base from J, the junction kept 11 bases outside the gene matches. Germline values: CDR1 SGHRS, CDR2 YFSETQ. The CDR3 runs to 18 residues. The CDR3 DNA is TGCGCCAGCAGCTTGGTCGTTAGCGGGGGTCCACAATCCTACGAGCAGTACTTC. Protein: CASSLVVSGGPQSYEQYF.

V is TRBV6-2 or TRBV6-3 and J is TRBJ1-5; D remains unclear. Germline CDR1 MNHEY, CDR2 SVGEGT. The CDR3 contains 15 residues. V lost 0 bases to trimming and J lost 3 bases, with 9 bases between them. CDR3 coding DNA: TGTGCCAGCAGTTACTCAGGACGCATCAATCAGCCCCAGCATTTT. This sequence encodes CASSYSGRINQPQHF.

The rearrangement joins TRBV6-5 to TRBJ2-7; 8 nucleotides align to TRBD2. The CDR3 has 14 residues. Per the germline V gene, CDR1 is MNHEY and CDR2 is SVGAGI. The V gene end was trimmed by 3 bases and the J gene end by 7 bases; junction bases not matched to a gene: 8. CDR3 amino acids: CASSYAGGPWEQYF. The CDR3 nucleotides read TGTGCCAGCAGTTATGCGGGGGGCCCCTGGGAGCAGTACTTC.

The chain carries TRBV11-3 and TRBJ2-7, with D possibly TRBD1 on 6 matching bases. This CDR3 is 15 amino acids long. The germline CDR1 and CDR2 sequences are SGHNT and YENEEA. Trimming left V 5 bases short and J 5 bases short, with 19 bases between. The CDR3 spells CASSPQGIFSDEQYF. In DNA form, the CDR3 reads TGTGCCAGCAGCCCGCAGGGGATTTTTTCCGACGAGCAGTACTTC.

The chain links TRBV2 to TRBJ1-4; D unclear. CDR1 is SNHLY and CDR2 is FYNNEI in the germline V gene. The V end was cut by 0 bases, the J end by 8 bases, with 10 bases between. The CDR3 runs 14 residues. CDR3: CASSEANLGEKLFF. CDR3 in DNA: TGTGCCAGCAGTGAAGCTAATCTAGGCGAAAAACTGTTTTTT. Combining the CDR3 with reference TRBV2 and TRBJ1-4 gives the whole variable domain EPEVTQTPSHQVTQMGQEVILRCVPISNHLYFYWYRQILGQKVEFLVSFYNNEISEKSEIFDDQFSVERPDGSNFTLKIRSTKLEDSAMYFCASSEANLGEKLFFGSGTQLSVL.

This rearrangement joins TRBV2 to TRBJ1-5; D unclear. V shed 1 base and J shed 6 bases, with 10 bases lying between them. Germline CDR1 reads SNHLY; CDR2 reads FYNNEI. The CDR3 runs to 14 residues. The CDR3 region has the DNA TGTGCCAGCAGTGAAGTGGCGCTTACTCAGCCCCAGCATTTT. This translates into CASSEVALTQPQHF.

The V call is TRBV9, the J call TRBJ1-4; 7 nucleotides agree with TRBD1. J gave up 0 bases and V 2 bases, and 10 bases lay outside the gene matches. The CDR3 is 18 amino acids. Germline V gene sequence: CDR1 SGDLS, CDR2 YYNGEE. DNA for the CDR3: TGTGCCAGCAGCGTCAGGGGGGATTCTTACCCAACTAATGAAAAACTGTTTTTT. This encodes CASSVRGDSYPTNEKLFF.